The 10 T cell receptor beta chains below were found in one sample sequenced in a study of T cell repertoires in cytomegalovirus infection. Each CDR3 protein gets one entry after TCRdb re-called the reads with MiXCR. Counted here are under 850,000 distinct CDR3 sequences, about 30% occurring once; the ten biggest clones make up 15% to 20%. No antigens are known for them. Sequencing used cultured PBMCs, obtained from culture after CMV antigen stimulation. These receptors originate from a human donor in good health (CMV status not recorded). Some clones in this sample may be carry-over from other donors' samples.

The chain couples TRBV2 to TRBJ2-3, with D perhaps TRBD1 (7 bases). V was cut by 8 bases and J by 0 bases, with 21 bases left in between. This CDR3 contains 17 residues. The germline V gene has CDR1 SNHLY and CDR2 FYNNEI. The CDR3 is CASAWDSRGTSTDTQYF. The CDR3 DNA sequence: TGTGCCAGCGCCTGGGACAGCCGAGGGACTAGCACAGATACGCAGTATTTT. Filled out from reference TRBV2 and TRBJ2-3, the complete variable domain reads EPEVTQTPSHQVTQMGQEVILRCVPISNHLYFYWYRQILGQKVEFLVSFYNNEISEKSEIFDDQFSVERPDGSNFTLKIRSTKLEDSAMYFCASAWDSRGTSTDTQYFGPGTRLTVL.

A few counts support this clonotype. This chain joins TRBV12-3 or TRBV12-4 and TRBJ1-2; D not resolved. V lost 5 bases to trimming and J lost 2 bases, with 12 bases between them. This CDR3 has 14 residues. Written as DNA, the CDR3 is TGTGCCAGCAGTGCCTCCAGTCTCAACTATGGCTACACCTTC. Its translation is CASSASSLNYGYTF.

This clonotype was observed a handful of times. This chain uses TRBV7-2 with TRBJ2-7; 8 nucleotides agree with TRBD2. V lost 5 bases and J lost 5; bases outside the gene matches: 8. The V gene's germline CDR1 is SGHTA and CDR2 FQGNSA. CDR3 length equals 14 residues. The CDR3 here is CASSPIAGPHEQYF. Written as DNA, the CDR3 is TGTGCCAGCAGCCCCATAGCGGGACCCCACGAGCAGTACTTC.

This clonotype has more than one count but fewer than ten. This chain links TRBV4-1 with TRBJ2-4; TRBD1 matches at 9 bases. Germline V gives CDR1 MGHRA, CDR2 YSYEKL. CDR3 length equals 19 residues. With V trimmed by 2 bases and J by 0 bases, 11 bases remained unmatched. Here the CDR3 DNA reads TGCGCCAGCAGCCAATGGACAGGGGCCATGACTTCAGCCAAAAACATTCAGTACTTC. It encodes CASSQWTGAMTSAKNIQYF.

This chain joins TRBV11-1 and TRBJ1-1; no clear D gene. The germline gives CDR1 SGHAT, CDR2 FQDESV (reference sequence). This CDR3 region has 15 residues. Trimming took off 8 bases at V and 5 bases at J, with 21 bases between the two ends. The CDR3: CASSRRPDPMTEAFF. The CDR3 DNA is TGTGCCAGCTCCCGACGACCGGATCCGATGACTGAAGCTTTCTTT.

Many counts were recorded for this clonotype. DNA for the CDR3: TGTGCCAGCAGCCCCACTTCCTCCTACGAGCAGTACTTC. As protein: CASSPTSSYEQYF. This chain uses TRBV7-2 with TRBJ2-7; D gene uncertain. Trimming left V 5 bases short and J 0 bases short, with 8 bases between. This CDR3 contains 13 residues. The germline V gene encodes CDR1 SGHTA and CDR2 FQGNSA.

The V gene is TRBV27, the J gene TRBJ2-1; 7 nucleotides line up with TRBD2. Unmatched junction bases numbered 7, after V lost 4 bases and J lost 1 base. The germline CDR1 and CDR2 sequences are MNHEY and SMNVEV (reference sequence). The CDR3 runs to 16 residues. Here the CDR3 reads CASSSHSGGSYNEQFF. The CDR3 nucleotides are TGTGCCAGCAGTTCCCATTCCGGGGGGTCCTACAATGAGCAGTTCTTC.

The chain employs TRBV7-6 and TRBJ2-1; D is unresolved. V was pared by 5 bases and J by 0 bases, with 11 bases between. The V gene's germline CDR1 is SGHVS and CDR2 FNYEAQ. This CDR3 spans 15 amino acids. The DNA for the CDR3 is TGTGCCAGCAGCCTCACACCGAACTCCTACAATGAGCAGTTCTTC. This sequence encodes CASSLTPNSYNEQFF.

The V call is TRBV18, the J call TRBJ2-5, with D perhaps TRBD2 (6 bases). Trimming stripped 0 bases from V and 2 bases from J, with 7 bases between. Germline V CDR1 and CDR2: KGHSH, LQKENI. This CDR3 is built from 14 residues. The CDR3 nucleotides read TGTGCCAGCTCACCACCGGAGGGACAAGAGACCCAGTACTTC. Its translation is CASSPPEGQETQYF. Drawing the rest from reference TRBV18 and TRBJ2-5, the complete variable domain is NAGVMQNPRHLVRRRGQEARLRCSPMKGHSHVYWYRQLPEEGLKFMVYLQKENIIDESGMPKERFSAEFPKEGPSILRIQQVVRGDSAAYFCASSPPEGQETQYFGPGTRLLVL.

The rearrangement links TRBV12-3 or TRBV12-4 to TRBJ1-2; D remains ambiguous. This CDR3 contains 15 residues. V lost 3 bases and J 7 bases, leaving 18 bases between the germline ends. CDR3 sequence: CASSLGSSRFSGYTF. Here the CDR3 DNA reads TGTGCCAGCAGTTTGGGGTCCTCCCGATTCAGTGGCTACACCTTC.